Listed below are T cell receptor beta chains from one sample, sequenced in a study of T cell clonotyping in hematopoietic cell transplantation. Clones were read by immunoSEQ multiplex PCR, and TCRdb kept only the in-frame ones, dropping some. Of about 43,000 clones in the sample, 95% were seen once. Input material: peripheral blood mononuclear cells. Every receptor here comes from a man under 40 in good health. Some clones in this sample may be carry-over from other donors' samples. Both conserved end residues are part of each CDR3. A D gene is named only where the DNA matches it firmly. A row's size may be missing; if present it is once, few, many or a size class.

>NA|TRBV18|13|NA|TRBJ1-2
TGTGCCAGCTCACCACAGGGGTCGGATGGCTACACCTTC
CASSPQGSDGYTF
>NA|TRBV6-5|15|NA|TRBJ2-7
TGTGCCAGCAGTGTTGCGCAGGGGGGAATCTACGAGCAGTACTTC
CASSVAQGGIYEQYF
>NA|TRBV30|13|NA|TRBJ2-7
TGTGCCTGGAGTGTGGGAACATACTACGAGCAGTACTTC
CAWSVGTYYEQYF
>NA|TRBV4-3|17|NA|TRBJ2-6
TGCGCCAGCAGCCAAGATGGCCCGGGAGCCCCAACTAACGTCCTGACTTTC
CASSQDGPGAPTNVLTF
>TRBD2|TRBV28|16|NA|TRBJ2-1
TGTGCCAGCAGCCGGACTAGCGGGGTCGGGTACAATGAGCAGTTCTTC
CASSRTSGVGYNEQFF
>TRBD2|TRBV29-1|15|NA|TRBJ2-1
TGCAGCGTTGAGGGTGTCGGGAGGGCCAACAATGAGCAGTTCTTC
CSVEGVGRANNEQFF
>NA|TRBV4-2|11|NA|TRBJ2-7
TGTGCCAGCAGCCAAGAGGGCGAGCAGTACTTC
CASSQEGEQYF
>TRBD1|TRBV4-1|14|NA|TRBJ2-1
TGCGCCAGCAGCCCTGGACAGGTTATCAATGAGCAGTTCTTC
CASSPGQVINEQFF
>TRBD1|TRBV27|17|NA|TRBJ1-5
TGTGCCAGCAGTTCATCCTGGGACAGAGACTCCAATCAGCCCCAGCATTTT
CASSSSWDRDSNQPQHF
>TRBD1|TRBV29-1|14|NA|TRBJ1-4
TGCAGCGTGAGGGTGACAGGGGGCTCTGAAAAACTGTTTTTT
CSVRVTGGSEKLFF
>TRBD1|TRBV6-1|15|NA|TRBJ2-1
TGTGCCAGCAGTACATTCCAGGGGGCCTACAATGAGCAGTTCTTC
CASSTFQGAYNEQFF
>NA|TRBV27|15|NA|TRBJ1-3
TGTGCCAGCAGTTTACAGTATACCTCTGGAAACACCATATATTTT
CASSLQYTSGNTIYF
>TRBD1|TRBV6-5|16|NA|TRBJ1-2
TGTGCCAGCAGTTACTCAGGGGGCGCCCTTGAAGGGGGCTACACCTTC
CASSYSGGALEGGYTF
>NA|TRBV21-1|16|NA|TRBJ1-5
TGTGCCAGCAGAGTCACGATACATTGGCATCATCAGCCCCAGCATTTT
CASRVTIHWHHQPQHF
>NA|TRBV27|13|NA|TRBJ2-7
TGTGCCAGCAGTTTTGGCCCCCCCTACGAGCAGTACTTC
CASSFGPPYEQYF
>TRBD1|TRBV30|14|NA|TRBJ2-4
TGTGCCTGGAGTGTCGGCCAGGGGGCAAACATTCAGTACTTC
CAWSVGQGANIQYF
>NA|TRBV11-2|15|NA|TRBJ1-5
TGTGCCAGCAGCTTATTTGCGGGGGCAGATCAGCCCCAGCATTTT
CASSLFAGADQPQHF
>TRBD2|TRBV6-5|15|once|TRBJ2-2
TGTGCCAGCAGTTATTCGGGGGAGGGACCCGGGGAGCTGTTTTTT
CASSYSGEGPGELFF
>NA|TRBV6-6|15|NA|TRBJ1-5
TGTGCCAGCAGTTACGGGAGAGGGGAAAATCAGCCCCAGCATTTT
CASSYGRGENQPQHF
>NA|TRBV19|12|NA|TRBJ1-1
TGTGCCAGTAGTATGATAGGCACTGAAGCTTTCTTT
CASSMIGTEAFF
>TRBD1|TRBV6-5|14|NA|TRBJ1-4
TGTGCCAGCAGTGACAGGGTTGGTAATGAAAAACTGTTTTTT
CASSDRVGNEKLFF
>NA|TRBV6-5|14|NA|TRBJ2-7
TGTGCCAGCAGTTACTCGACGCGCGGACTCGAGCAGTACTTC
CASSYSTRGLEQYF
>NA|TRBV5-6|13|NA|TRBJ2-7
TGTGCCAGCAGCTTCGAGGCCTCCTACGAGCAGTACTTC
CASSFEASYEQYF
>NA|TRBV4-1|15|NA|TRBJ2-7
TGCGCCAGCAGCCAAGATTTCGGGGATCCCTACGAGCAGTACTTC
CASSQDFGDPYEQYF
>NA|TRBV5-4|14|NA|TRBJ1-2
TGTGCCAGCAGCCCGGGAGGCAATAACTATGGCTACACCTTC
CASSPGGNNYGYTF
>NA|TRBV19|16|NA|TRBJ1-4
TGTGCCAGTAGTATCTCCCCCCCCGGGATGAATGAAAAACTGTTTTTT
CASSISPPGMNEKLFF
>NA|TRBV30|14|NA|TRBJ2-1
TGTGCCTGGATGAGGGGAACCCCCTACAATGAGCAGTTCTTC
CAWMRGTPYNEQFF
>NA|TRBV9|16|NA|TRBJ2-2
TGTGCCAGCAGCGGACGGACAGATAACATGCCCGGGGAGCTGTTTTTT
CASSGRTDNMPGELFF
>NA|TRBV21-1|15|NA|TRBJ1-1
TGTGCCAGCAGCACCCGAGGCGGGCAGAACACTGAAGCTTTCTTT
CASSTRGGQNTEAFF
>NA|TRBV11-2|14|NA|TRBJ1-5
TGTGCCAGCAGCTCAACAGGTCCCGGTTTGCCCCAGCATTTT
CASSSTGPGLPQHF
>NA|TRBV5-6|16|NA|TRBJ1-1
TGTGCCAGCAGCTTGGAAGGGGGATCCGCGGACACTGAAGCTTTCTTT
CASSLEGGSADTEAFF
>NA|TRBV20-1|11|few|TRBJ2-7
TGCAGTGCTTCTTCAGAGGACGAGCAGTACTTC
CSASSEDEQYF
>NA|TRBV7-6|12|NA|TRBJ1-1
TGTGCCAGCAGCCCCCGACAGTCAGAAGCTTTCTTT
CASSPRQSEAFF
>NA|TRBV7-2|15|NA|TRBJ2-3
TGTGCCAGCAGCTGGGACCGGACCTACACAGATACGCAGTATTTT
CASSWDRTYTDTQYF